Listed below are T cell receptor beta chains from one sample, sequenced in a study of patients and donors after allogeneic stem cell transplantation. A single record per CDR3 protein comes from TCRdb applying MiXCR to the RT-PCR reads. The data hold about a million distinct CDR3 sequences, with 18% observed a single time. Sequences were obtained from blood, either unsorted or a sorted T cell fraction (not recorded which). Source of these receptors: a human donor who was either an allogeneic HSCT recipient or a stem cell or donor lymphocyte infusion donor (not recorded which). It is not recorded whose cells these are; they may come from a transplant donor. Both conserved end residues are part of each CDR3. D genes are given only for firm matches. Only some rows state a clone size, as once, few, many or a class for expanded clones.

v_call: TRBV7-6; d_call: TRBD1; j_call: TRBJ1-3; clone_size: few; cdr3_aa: CASSPRQGVTSGNTIYF; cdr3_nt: TGTGCCAGCAGCCCCCGACAGGGGGTAACCTCTGGAAACACCATATATTTT
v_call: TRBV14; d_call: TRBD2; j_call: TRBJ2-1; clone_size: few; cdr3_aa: CASSLRPSGSNNEQFF; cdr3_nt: TGTGCCAGCAGCCTCCGACCTAGCGGGAGTAACAATGAGCAGTTCTTC
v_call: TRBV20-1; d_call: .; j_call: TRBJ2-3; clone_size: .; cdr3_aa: CSARRGTTPRDTQYF; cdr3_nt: TGCAGTGCTAGAAGAGGGACAACTCCCCGGGATACGCAGTATTTT
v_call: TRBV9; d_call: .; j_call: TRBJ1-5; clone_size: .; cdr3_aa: CASSANSNSNQPQHF; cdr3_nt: TGTGCCAGCAGCGCAAACTCTAACAGCAATCAGCCCCAGCATTTT
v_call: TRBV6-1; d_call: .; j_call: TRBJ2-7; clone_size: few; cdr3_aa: CASSPSLGGVYEQYF; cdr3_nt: TGTGCCAGCAGCCCCTCCCTCGGGGGAGTATACGAGCAGTACTTC
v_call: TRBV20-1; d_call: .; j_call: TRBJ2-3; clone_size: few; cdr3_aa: CSASRQSSTDTQYF; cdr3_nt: TGCAGTGCTAGTCGTCAATCTAGCACAGATACGCAGTATTTT
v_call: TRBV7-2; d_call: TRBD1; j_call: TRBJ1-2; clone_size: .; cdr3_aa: CASSPRTGAKGGYTF; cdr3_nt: TGTGCCAGCAGCCCGAGGACAGGGGCGAAGGGAGGCTACACCTTC
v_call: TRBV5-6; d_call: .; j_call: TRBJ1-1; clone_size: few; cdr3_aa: CASSSPRGEAFF; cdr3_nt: TGTGCCAGCAGCTCTCCAAGGGGTGAAGCTTTCTTT
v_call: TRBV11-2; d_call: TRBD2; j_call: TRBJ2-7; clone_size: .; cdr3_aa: CASSQQRDLHEQYF; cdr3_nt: TGTGCCAGCAGCCAGCAGCGGGATCTACACGAGCAGTACTTC
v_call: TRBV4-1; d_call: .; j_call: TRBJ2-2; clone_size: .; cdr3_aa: CASSQDILLAGGELFF; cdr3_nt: TGCGCCAGCAGCCAAGATATCCTACTAGCCGGAGGGGAGCTGTTTTTT
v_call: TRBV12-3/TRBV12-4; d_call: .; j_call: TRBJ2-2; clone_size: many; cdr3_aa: CASMRIGELFF; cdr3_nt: TGTGCCAGCATGCGAATCGGGGAGCTGTTTTTT
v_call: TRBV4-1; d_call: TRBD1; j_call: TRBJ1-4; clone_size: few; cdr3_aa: CASSQPDRVWEKLFF; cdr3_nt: TGCGCCAGCAGCCAACCGGACAGGGTCTGGGAAAAACTGTTTTTT
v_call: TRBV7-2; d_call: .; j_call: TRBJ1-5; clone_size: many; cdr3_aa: CASSSQGSQPQHF; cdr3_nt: TGTGCCAGCAGCTCACAGGGTTCCCAGCCCCAGCATTTT
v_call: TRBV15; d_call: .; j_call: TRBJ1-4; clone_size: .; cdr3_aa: CATSREGYEEKLFF; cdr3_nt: TGTGCCACCAGCAGAGAAGGCTATGAGGAAAAACTGTTTTTT
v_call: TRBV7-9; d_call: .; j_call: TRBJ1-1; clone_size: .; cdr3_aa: CASSLGVWASTEAFF; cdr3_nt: TGTGCCAGCAGCTTAGGGGTATGGGCGTCAACTGAAGCTTTCTTT
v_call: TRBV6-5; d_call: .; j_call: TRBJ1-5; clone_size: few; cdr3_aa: CASSYGQGPGQPQHF; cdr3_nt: TGTGCCAGCAGTTACGGGCAGGGCCCGGGTCAGCCCCAGCATTTT
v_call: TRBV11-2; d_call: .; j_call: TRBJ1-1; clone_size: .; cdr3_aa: CASSLDLRGGTEAFF; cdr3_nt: TGTGCCAGCAGCTTAGATCTAAGGGGAGGGACTGAAGCTTTCTTT
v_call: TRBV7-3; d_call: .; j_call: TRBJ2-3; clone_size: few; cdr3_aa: CASSPSGGPTDTQYF; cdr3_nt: TGTGCCAGTAGCCCCTCCGGGGGACCCACAGATACGCAGTATTTT
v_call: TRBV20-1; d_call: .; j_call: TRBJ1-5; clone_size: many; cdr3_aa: CSASRASGEYQPQHF; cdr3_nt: TGCAGTGCTAGCCGGGCCAGCGGGGAATATCAGCCCCAGCATTTT
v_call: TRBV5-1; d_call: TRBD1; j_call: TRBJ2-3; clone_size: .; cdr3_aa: CASSYGTGGDTQYF; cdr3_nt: TGCGCCAGCAGCTACGGGACAGGGGGGGATACGCAGTATTTT
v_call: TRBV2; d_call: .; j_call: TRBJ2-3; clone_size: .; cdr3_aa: CASKGAPSSTDTQYF; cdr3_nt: TGTGCCAGCAAAGGGGCACCGTCTAGCACAGATACGCAGTATTTT
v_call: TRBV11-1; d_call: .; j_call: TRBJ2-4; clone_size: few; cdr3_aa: CASSQGRHLAKNIQYF; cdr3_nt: TGTGCCAGCAGCCAGGGACGCCACCTAGCCAAAAACATTCAGTACTTC
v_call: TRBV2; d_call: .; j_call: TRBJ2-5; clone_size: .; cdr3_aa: CASTGDLSETQYF; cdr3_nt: TGTGCCAGCACCGGGGACCTTTCAGAGACCCAGTACTTC
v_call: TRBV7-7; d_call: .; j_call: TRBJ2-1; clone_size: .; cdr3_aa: CASSLVGGTPLDEQFF; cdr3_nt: TGTGCCAGCAGCTTAGTCGGCGGGACCCCTTTGGATGAGCAGTTCTTC
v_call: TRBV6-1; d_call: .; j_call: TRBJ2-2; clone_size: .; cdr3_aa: CASNPPGAGTGELFF; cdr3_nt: TGTGCCAGCAACCCTCCGGGGGCAGGAACCGGGGAGCTGTTTTTT
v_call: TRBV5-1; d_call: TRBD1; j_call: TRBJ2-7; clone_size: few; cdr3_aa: CASSPRGQGIHEQYF; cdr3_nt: TGCGCCAGCAGTCCGCGGGGACAGGGTATACACGAGCAGTACTTC
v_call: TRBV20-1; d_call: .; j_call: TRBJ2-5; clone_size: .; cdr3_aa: CSAFEDYQETQYF; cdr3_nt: TGCAGTGCGTTCGAGGACTACCAAGAGACCCAGTACTTC
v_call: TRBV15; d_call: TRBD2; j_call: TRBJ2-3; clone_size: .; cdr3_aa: CATSKGAGGSTDTQYF; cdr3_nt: TGTGCCACCAGCAAAGGGGCGGGGGGGAGCACAGATACGCAGTATTTT
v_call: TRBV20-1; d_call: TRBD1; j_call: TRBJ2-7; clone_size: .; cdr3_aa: CSASVTGGLGGEQYF; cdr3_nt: TGCAGTGCTAGCGTCACAGGGGGCCTAGGGGGCGAGCAGTACTTC
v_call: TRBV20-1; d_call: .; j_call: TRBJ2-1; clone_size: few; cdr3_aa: CSASPGSPYNEQFF; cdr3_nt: TGCAGTGCTTCCCCAGGGAGCCCCTACAATGAGCAGTTCTTC
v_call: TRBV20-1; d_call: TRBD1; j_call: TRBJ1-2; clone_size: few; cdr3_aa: CSAQKTGVYGYTF; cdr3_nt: TGCAGTGCTCAAAAGACAGGGGTTTATGGCTACACCTTC
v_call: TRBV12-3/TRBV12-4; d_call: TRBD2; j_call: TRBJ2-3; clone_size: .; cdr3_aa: CASSRGGGAGGDTQYF; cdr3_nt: TGTGCCAGCAGTCGGGGCGGGGGAGCCGGGGGAGATACGCAGTATTTT
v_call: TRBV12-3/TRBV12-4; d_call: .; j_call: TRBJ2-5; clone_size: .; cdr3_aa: CASSLLGPETQYF; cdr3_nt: TGTGCCAGCAGTTTACTAGGACCAGAGACCCAGTACTTC
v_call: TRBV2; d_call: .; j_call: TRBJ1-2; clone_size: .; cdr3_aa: CASSGEPDYGYTF; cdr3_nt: TGTGCCAGCAGTGGTGAACCGGACTATGGCTACACCTTC
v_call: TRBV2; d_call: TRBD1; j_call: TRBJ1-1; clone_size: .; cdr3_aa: CASSEDRGRATEAFF; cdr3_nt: TGTGCCAGCAGTGAAGACAGGGGGCGAGCCACTGAAGCTTTCTTT
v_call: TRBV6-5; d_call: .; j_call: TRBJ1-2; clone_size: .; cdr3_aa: CASTRGEEGYTF; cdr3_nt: TGTGCCAGCACGAGGGGGGAAGAGGGCTACACCTTC
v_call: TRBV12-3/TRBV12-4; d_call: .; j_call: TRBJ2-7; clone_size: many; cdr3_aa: CASSLKIGTTGEQYF; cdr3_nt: TGTGCCAGCAGTTTAAAGATAGGCACCACGGGGGAGCAGTACTTC
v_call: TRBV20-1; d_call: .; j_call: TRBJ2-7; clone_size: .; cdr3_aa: CSASNRAFSYEQYF; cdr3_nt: TGCAGTGCTTCCAACCGGGCCTTCTCCTACGAGCAGTACTTC
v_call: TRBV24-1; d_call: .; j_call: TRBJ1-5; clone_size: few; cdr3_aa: CATSDGGGQPQHF; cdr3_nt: TGTGCCACCAGTGATGGGGGCGGCCAGCCCCAGCATTTT
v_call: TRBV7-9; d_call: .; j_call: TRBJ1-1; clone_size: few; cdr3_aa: CASSWPWEAFF; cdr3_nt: TGTGCCAGCAGCTGGCCCTGGGAAGCTTTCTTT
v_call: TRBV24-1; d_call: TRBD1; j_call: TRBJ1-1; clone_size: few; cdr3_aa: CATSAAGGPNTEAFF; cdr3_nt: TGTGCCACCAGTGCGGCAGGGGGCCCGAACACTGAAGCTTTCTTT
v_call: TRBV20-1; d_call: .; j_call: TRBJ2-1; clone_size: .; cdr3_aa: CSATNTGAPYNEQLF; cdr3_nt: TGCAGTGCCACGAATACGGGGGCCCCCTACAATGAGCAGTTATTC
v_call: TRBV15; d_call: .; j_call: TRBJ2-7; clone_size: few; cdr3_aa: CATTQTGTFYEQYF; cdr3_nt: TGTGCCACCACCCAGACAGGGACTTTTTACGAGCAGTACTTC
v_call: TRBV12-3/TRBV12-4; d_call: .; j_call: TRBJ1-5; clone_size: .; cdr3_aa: CASRVQTGFGPQHF; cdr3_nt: TGTGCCAGCAGGGTACAAACAGGATTCGGGCCCCAGCATTTT
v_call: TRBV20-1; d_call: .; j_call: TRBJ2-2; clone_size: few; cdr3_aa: CSARPDTYTGELFF; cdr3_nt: TGCAGTGCTAGGCCGGACACTTACACCGGGGAGCTGTTTTTT
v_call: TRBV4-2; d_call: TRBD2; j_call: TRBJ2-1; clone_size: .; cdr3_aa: CASSQDVAGGRSGNEQFF; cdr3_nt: TGTGCCAGCAGCCAAGATGTGGCGGGAGGGCGGTCCGGCAATGAGCAGTTCTTC
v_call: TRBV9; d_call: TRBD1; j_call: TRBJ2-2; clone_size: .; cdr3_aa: CASSGQGSRSTGELFF; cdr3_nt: TGTGCCAGCAGCGGACAGGGATCCCGTAGCACCGGGGAGCTGTTTTTT
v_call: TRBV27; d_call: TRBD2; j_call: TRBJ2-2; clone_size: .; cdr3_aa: CASSLLAGSPGELFF; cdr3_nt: TGTGCCAGCAGTTTACTAGCGGGGAGTCCTGGGGAGCTGTTTTTT
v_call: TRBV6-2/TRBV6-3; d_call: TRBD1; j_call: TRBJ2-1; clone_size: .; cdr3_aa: CASRGQINEQFF; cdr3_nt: TGTGCCAGCAGGGGACAGATCAATGAGCAGTTCTTC
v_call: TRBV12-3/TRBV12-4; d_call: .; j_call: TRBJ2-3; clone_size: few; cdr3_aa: CASSLDDATHTQYF; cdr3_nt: TGTGCCAGCAGTTTAGATGATGCGACCCATACGCAGTATTTT
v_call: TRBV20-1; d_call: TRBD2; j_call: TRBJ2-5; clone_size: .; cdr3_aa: CSALWTSGGPETQYF; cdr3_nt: TGCAGTGCTCTCTGGACTAGCGGGGGGCCGGAGACCCAGTACTTC
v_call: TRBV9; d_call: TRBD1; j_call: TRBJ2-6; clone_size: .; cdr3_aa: CASSRIEGAGSGANVLTF; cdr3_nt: TGTGCCAGCAGCAGAATCGAGGGGGCTGGCTCTGGGGCCAACGTCCTGACTTTC
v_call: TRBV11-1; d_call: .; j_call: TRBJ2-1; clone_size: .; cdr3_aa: CASSLALPNNEQFF; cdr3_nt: TGTGCCAGCAGCTTAGCGTTGCCAAACAATGAGCAGTTCTTC
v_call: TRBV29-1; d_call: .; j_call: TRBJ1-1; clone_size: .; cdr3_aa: CSSQMIMNTEAFF; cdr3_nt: TGCAGCTCCCAAATGATCATGAACACTGAAGCTTTCTTT
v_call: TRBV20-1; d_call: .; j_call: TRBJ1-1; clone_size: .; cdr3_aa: CSAPTYTEAFF; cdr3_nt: TGCAGTGCTCCGACCTACACTGAAGCTTTCTTT
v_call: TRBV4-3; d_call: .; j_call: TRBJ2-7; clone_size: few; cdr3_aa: CASSQDQGYSYEQYF; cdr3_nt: TGCGCCAGCAGCCAAGACCAGGGTTATTCCTACGAGCAGTACTTC
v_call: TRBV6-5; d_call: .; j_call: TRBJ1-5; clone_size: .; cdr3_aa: CASSYAGGEGQPQHF; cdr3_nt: TGTGCCAGCAGTTACGCGGGGGGTGAAGGTCAGCCCCAGCATTTT
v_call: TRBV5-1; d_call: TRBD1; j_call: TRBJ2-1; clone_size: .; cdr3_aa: CASSLAQGANEQFF; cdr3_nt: TGCGCCAGCAGCTTGGCACAGGGGGCAAATGAGCAGTTCTTC
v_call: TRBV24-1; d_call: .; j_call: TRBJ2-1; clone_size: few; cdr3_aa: CATSDYMDNEQFF; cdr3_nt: TGTGCCACCAGTGATTACATGGACAATGAGCAGTTCTTC
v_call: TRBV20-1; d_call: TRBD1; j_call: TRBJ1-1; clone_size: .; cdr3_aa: CSARPYRGLDAEAFF; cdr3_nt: TGCAGTGCTAGACCCTACAGGGGGCTGGACGCTGAAGCTTTCTTT